A single sample gave rise to the 8 T cell receptor beta chains below, sequenced in a study of liver allograft versus peripheral blood T cells. Study-level information: Graft-liver T cell receptor repertoires were compared against recipient peripheral blood repertoires.

MiXCR was run by TCRdb on the reads, yielding one entry per CDR3 protein. The data contain 6,000 to 8,000 distinct CDR3 sequences, around 18% of them seen just once; the ten biggest clones take up 4.4%. Source of these receptors: a human patient who had a liver transplant. Some T cells could come from the graft donor.

This clonotype appeared many times. This chain links TRBV7-2 with TRBJ2-1; 8 bases align to TRBD1. With 7 bases clipped from V and 0 bases from J, the junction kept 2 bases outside the gene matches. CDR1 is SGHTA, CDR2 FQGNSA, per germline. The CDR3 extends over 14 amino acids. DNA of the CDR3: TGTGCCAGCACGGACAGGGTCTCCTACAATGAGCAGTTCTTC. This gives the protein CASTDRVSYNEQFF.

In its sample, this clonotype ranks as medium-sized. This chain uses TRBV6-5 with TRBJ2-2; D gene ambiguous. From germline, CDR1 is MNHEY and CDR2 SVGAGI. CDR3 size: 12 residues. Trimming removed 0 bases from V and 6 bases from J, with 2 bases in between. The CDR3 loop reads CASSYSAGELFF. CDR3 in DNA: TGTGCCAGCAGTTACTCTGCCGGGGAGCTGTTTTTT.

This clonotype was seen more than once but under ten times. The V gene is TRBV7-2, the J gene TRBJ2-7, with 7 bases fitting TRBD2. Losses at the gene ends were 1 base for V and 2 bases for J; bases not matched to a gene: 8. The germline V gene has CDR1 SGHTA and CDR2 FQGNSA. The CDR3 loop spans 16 amino acids. CDR3 protein: CASSLGFTSAPYEQYF. CDR3 DNA: TGTGCCAGCAGCTTAGGTTTTACTAGCGCCCCCTACGAGCAGTACTTC.

By share, this clonotype ranks as medium-sized. This rearrangement joins TRBV29-1 to TRBJ2-7; D gene ambiguous. This CDR3 has 12 residues. Germline V gene lookup returns CDR1 SQVTM and CDR2 ANQGSEA. V lost 6 bases and J lost 4, with 13 bases in between. CDR3 amino acids: CSVGPAVYEQYF. In DNA form, the CDR3 reads TGCAGCGTCGGACCCGCAGTATACGAGCAGTACTTC.

This clonotype came up many times. The chain uses TRBV27 and TRBJ1-2; 10 nucleotides align to TRBD1. In germline, CDR1 is MNHEY, CDR2 SMNVEV (reference sequence). Trimming at V came to 6 bases and at J to 0 bases, leaving 10 bases not matched to a gene. The CDR3 sequence is 17 residues long. The CDR3 DNA reads TGTGCCAGCAGCCCCCGGGACAGGGGTCGAGCTAACTATGGCTACACCTTC. It specifies CASSPRDRGRANYGYTF.

By proportion, this clonotype is medium-sized (0.01 to 0.1%). CDR3 amino acids: CASKNPNYGYTF. The CDR3 coding sequence is TGTGCCAGTAAGAACCCTAACTATGGCTACACCTTC. The chain links TRBV19 to TRBJ1-2; D gene uncertain. The ends were cut back, 7 bases at V and 0 bases at J, with 6 bases in the middle. This CDR3 is built from 12 residues. CDR1 is LNHDA, CDR2 SQIVND, per germline (reference sequence).

The rearrangement joins TRBV9 to TRBJ2-1; 11 bases fit TRBD2. The CDR3 covers 16 residues. Looked up from germline, CDR1 is SGDLS and CDR2 is YYNGEE. With 4 bases clipped from V and 8 bases from J, the junction kept 11 bases outside the gene matches. CDR3 nucleotide sequence: TGTGCCAGCAGCTTCGCCGGGACTAGCGGTTTGGATGAGCAGTTCTTC. The encoded protein is CASSFAGTSGLDEQFF.

This clonotype is labeled medium-sized. The chain carries TRBV27 and TRBJ2-3, with TRBD2 as a possible D gene (8 bases). Looked up from germline, CDR1 is MNHEY and CDR2 is SMNVEV (reference sequence). Trimming took off 4 bases at V and 4 bases at J, with 15 bases between the two ends. CDR3 length: 15 amino acids. The DNA for the CDR3 is TGTGCCAGCAGTTCCGGGAGGGGGCGATCAGATACGCAGTATTTT. Translating it yields CASSSGRGRSDTQYF.